A single sample is the source of the 25 T cell receptor beta chains below, sequenced in a study of patients and donors after allogeneic stem cell transplantation. TCRdb analysed the RT-PCR reads with MiXCR anew, one entry per CDR3 protein. The data contain under 200,000 distinct CDR3 sequences, about 32% of them singletons. Sequencing was performed on blood, either unsorted or a sorted T cell fraction (not recorded which). The receptors stem from a human donor who was either an allogeneic HSCT recipient or a stem cell or donor lymphocyte infusion donor (not recorded which). It is not recorded whose cells these are; they may come from a transplant donor.

The chain links TRBV20-1 to TRBJ1-1, with 8 bases matching TRBD1. CDR1 is DFQATT and CDR2 is SNEGSKA in the germline V gene (reference sequence). The V gene end was trimmed by 1 base and the J gene end by 0 bases; junction bases not matched to a gene: 7. The CDR3 contains 16 residues. In DNA, the CDR3 is TGCAGTGCTAGAGGGGGCAGGGGGCGCATGAACACTGAAGCTTTCTTT. Its translation is CSARGGRGRMNTEAFF.

This clonotype was observed a handful of times. J is TRBJ1-2 and V is TRBV20-1; D is possibly TRBD1 (5 bases). The CDR3 spans 13 residues. Per germline, CDR1 DFQATT and CDR2 SNEGSKA (reference sequence). The V end was cut by 1 base, the J end by 2 bases, with 8 bases between. The CDR3 DNA sequence: TGCAGTGCTAGAGTGGGACGGAACTATGGCTACACCTTC. This sequence encodes CSARVGRNYGYTF.

V is TRBV27 and J is TRBJ1-6; D is perhaps TRBD1 (5 bases). The ends were cut back, 2 bases at V and 0 bases at J, with 5 bases in the middle. Looked up from germline, CDR1 is MNHEY and CDR2 is SMNVEV (reference sequence). There are 15 residues in the CDR3. CDR3 bases: TGTGCCAGCAGTTTAAGGGGCTCCTATAATTCACCCCTCCACTTT. This translates into CASSLRGSYNSPLHF.

The V gene is TRBV28, the J gene TRBJ1-3; D might be TRBD1 (5 bases). V lost 5 bases and J 2 bases, leaving 19 bases between the germline ends. Germline V gene lookup returns CDR1 MDHEN and CDR2 SYDVKM. The CDR3 runs 17 residues. CDR3: CASSPGDRFPAGNTIYF. For the CDR3, the DNA is TGTGCCAGCAGTCCCGGGGACCGGTTTCCTGCTGGAAACACCATATATTTT.

This clonotype came up a few times. CDR3 in DNA: TGTGCCAGCAGTCGACAGGGGACCCACTCTGGGGCCAACGTCCTGACTTTC. Protein sequence: CASSRQGTHSGANVLTF. The V gene is TRBV25-1, the J gene TRBJ2-6, with 8 bases that match TRBD1. V shed 5 bases and J 0 bases; nucleotides not matched to a gene: 6. The CDR3 covers 17 residues. Germline lookup yields CDR1 MGHDK and CDR2 SYGVNS.

J is TRBJ1-3 and V is TRBV5-1; D may be TRBD1 (5 bases). The CDR3 is 13 residues long. Trimming shortened V by 3 bases and J by 3 bases, and 7 bases separated the two germline ends. Germline V gene lookup returns CDR1 SGHRS and CDR2 YFSETQ. CDR3 nucleotides: TGCGCCAGCAGCTGGGACGTTGGAAACACCATATATTTT. It yields the protein CASSWDVGNTIYF.

This clonotype was recorded once. This chain uses TRBV12-5 with TRBJ2-1, with D uncertain. V dropped 7 bases and J dropped 10 bases, with 14 bases sitting between them. The CDR3 is 12 residues long. CDR1 LGHNT and CDR2 FRNRAP come from the germline V gene. The CDR3 nucleotides are TGTGCTAGTGCCTATCCCCTTCTAGAGCAGTTCTTC. It encodes CASAYPLLEQFF. The variable domain in full, completed from reference TRBV12-5 and TRBJ2-1, reads DARVTQTPRHKVTEMGQEVTMRCQPILGHNTVFWYRQTMMQGLELLAYFRNRAPLDDSGMPKDRFSAEMPDATLATLKIQPSEPRDSAVYFCASAYPLLEQFFGPGTRLTVL.

The rearrangement links TRBV12-3 or TRBV12-4 to TRBJ1-2; tentative D call: TRBD1 (5 bases). V shed 6 bases and J shed 8 bases, with 16 bases lying between them. The CDR3 loop spans 13 amino acids. CDR3 in DNA: TGTGCCAGCAGGAAGCAGGGATTCCACGGCTACACCTTC. Protein product: CASRKQGFHGYTF.

This sequence joins TRBV29-1 and TRBJ1-5; no clear D gene. The germline V gene has CDR1 SQVTM and CDR2 ANQGSEA. Trimming removed 4 bases at V and 6 bases at J, with 13 bases between. The CDR3 totals 13 residues. CDR3 protein: CSVARGFGQPQHF. The CDR3 DNA sequence: TGCAGCGTTGCGCGGGGTTTCGGTCAGCCCCAGCATTTT.

The gene calls are TRBV20-1 and TRBJ2-7; 13 bases are a match to TRBD2. The germline V gene encodes CDR1 DFQATT and CDR2 SNEGSKA (reference sequence). Losses at the gene ends were 0 bases for V and 6 bases for J; bases not matched to a gene: 5. This CDR3 spans 15 amino acids. In nucleotides, the CDR3 is TGCAGTGCTAGAGACCATGGGACTAGCGGGATCGAGCAGTACTTC. Protein sequence: CSARDHGTSGIEQYF.

V and J are TRBV7-9 and TRBJ2-1; 7 bases map to TRBD2. Losses at the gene ends were 5 bases for V and 8 bases for J; bases not matched to a gene: 9. This CDR3 is built from 14 residues. In germline, CDR1 is SEHNR, CDR2 FQNEAQ (reference sequence). The CDR3 nucleotides are TGTGCCAGCAGCCCGGATCCGGCGGGGGATGAGCAGTTCTTC. It codes for CASSPDPAGDEQFF.

This chain connects TRBV25-1 to TRBJ1-4; TRBD1 might be the D (6 bases). Germline V gene data show CDR1 as MGHDK and CDR2 as SYGVNS. CDR3 length equals 17 residues. With 5 bases removed from V and 4 bases from J, the gap between germline ends came to 20 bases. The CDR3 spells CASSYLGLRGGNEKLFF. The DNA of the CDR3 is TGTGCCAGCAGTTACTTGGGCCTCAGGGGAGGTAATGAAAAACTGTTTTTT.

This clonotype showed up just once. The chain links TRBV4-2 to TRBJ2-7; D gene uncertain. Germline V CDR1 and CDR2: LGHNA, YNFKEQ. This CDR3 contains 14 residues. Trimming removed 4 bases from V and 3 bases from J, with 13 bases in between. In DNA form, the CDR3 reads TGTGCCAGCAGCCCCTCTCGGACGCTCTACGAGCAGTACTTC. As protein: CASSPSRTLYEQYF.

The chain is built from TRBV2 and TRBJ1-2, with a tentative D call TRBD1 (5 bases). The V end was cut by 4 bases, the J end by 1 base, with 10 bases between. This CDR3 comprises 14 residues. Per germline, CDR1 SNHLY and CDR2 FYNNEI. CDR3 sequence: CASSVVGDNYGYTF. Written as DNA, the CDR3 is TGTGCCAGCAGTGTGGTAGGGGATAACTATGGCTACACCTTC. Variable domain in full (rest from reference TRBV2 and TRBJ1-2): EPEVTQTPSHQVTQMGQEVILRCVPISNHLYFYWYRQILGQKVEFLVSFYNNEISEKSEIFDDQFSVERPDGSNFTLKIRSTKLEDSAMYFCASSVVGDNYGYTFGSGTRLTVV.

This clonotype has only a few counts. The chain joins TRBV12-3 or TRBV12-4 to TRBJ2-7; D is uncertain. Trimming took 5 bases from V and 4 from J, leaving 6 bases between them. The CDR3 consists of 11 residues. The CDR3 region is CASSRPYEQYF. CDR3 nucleotides: TGTGCCAGCAGTCGCCCATACGAGCAGTACTTC.

This clonotype has more than one count but fewer than ten. The chain uses TRBV7-6 and TRBJ2-7, with TRBD1 matching over 7 bases. There are 14 residues in the CDR3. Germline V gene lookup returns CDR1 SGHVS and CDR2 FNYEAQ. J lost 2 bases, V lost 1 base, and 2 bases had no gene match. The CDR3 is CASSLGDSTYEQYF. The CDR3 region has the DNA TGTGCCAGCAGCTTAGGGGACAGTACCTACGAGCAGTACTTC.

The chain combines TRBV5-1 with TRBJ1-4; D remains ambiguous. This CDR3 contains 14 residues. Germline CDR1 and CDR2: SGHRS and YFSETQ. Trimming cost V 2 bases and J 8 bases, with 13 bases left between them. The CDR3 here is CASSFGASYEKLFF. DNA of the CDR3: TGCGCCAGCAGCTTTGGAGCGTCCTACGAAAAACTGTTTTTT.

V is TRBV7-9 and J is TRBJ1-1; D gene uncertain. The CDR3 spans 11 residues. Looked up from germline, CDR1 is SEHNR and CDR2 is FQNEAQ (reference sequence). The V gene lost 5 bases and the J gene lost 10 bases, with 11 bases spanning the gap. CDR3 nucleotide sequence: TGTGCCAGCAGCCAGTCCAACGGAGCTTTCTTT. This encodes CASSQSNGAFF.

The chain carries TRBV9 and TRBJ2-2; possible D gene TRBD2, 6 bases. Germline V CDR1 and CDR2: SGDLS, YYNGEE. V was pared by 0 bases and J by 5 bases, with 11 bases between. The CDR3 contains 15 residues. The DNA for the CDR3 is TGTGCCAGCAGCGTAGCGGGAGATGGGACCGGGGAGCTGTTTTTT. Its translation: CASSVAGDGTGELFF.

This clonotype came up a few times. This rearrangement joins TRBV4-3 to TRBJ1-2; 9 nucleotides agree with TRBD1. This CDR3 has 18 amino acids. Per germline, CDR1 LGHNA and CDR2 YSLEER. J gave up 3 bases and V 4 bases, and 15 bases lay outside the gene matches. In DNA form, the CDR3 reads TGCGCCAGCAGCCTAGGGACAGGGAGTTATAGCGGCCACTATGGCTACACCTTC. Its protein product is CASSLGTGSYSGHYGYTF.

This clonotype has a handful of counts. This chain connects TRBV2 to TRBJ1-3; D unclear. The CDR3 spans 14 residues. V was clipped by 4 bases and J by 0 bases, with 7 bases between them. Germline CDR1 is SNHLY and CDR2 is FYNNEI. The CDR3, as DNA: TGTGCCAGCAGTGGAAGCAGCTCTGGAAACACCATATATTTT. It specifies CASSGSSSGNTIYF.

The V gene is TRBV5-1, the J gene TRBJ2-5; a possible D gene is TRBD1 (5 bases). The CDR3 is made up of 14 amino acids. Germline V gives CDR1 SGHRS, CDR2 YFSETQ. Trimming left V 4 bases short and J 1 base short, with 11 bases between. CDR3 nucleotides: TGCGCCAGCAGCCACGACAGTATCCAAGAGACCCAGTACTTC. Encoded protein: CASSHDSIQETQYF.

V is TRBV10-3 and J is TRBJ1-2; D uncertain. V dropped 4 bases and J dropped 3 bases, with 9 bases sitting between them. The CDR3 extends over 13 amino acids. CDR1 and CDR2 (germline): ENHRY, SYGVKD. The CDR3 sequence: CAISVAGYYGYTF. CDR3 coding DNA: TGTGCCATCAGTGTCGCGGGCTACTATGGCTACACCTTC.

The chain couples TRBV10-2 to TRBJ2-1, with a weak D call TRBD2 (5 bases). The CDR3 spans 17 residues. Trimming took off 1 base at V and 4 bases at J, with 17 bases between the two ends. Per the germline V gene, CDR1 is WSHSY and CDR2 is SAAADI. CDR3 nucleotides: TGCGCCAGCAGTGAGTTTGTCGCCCCGGACTTATACAATGAGCAGTTCTTC. Translating it yields CASSEFVAPDLYNEQFF.

This clonotype has a handful of counts. This chain uses TRBV5-6 with TRBJ2-5, with 7 bases aligning to TRBD1. Trimming at V came to 3 bases and at J to 2 bases, leaving 4 bases not matched to a gene. Germline V gives CDR1 SGHDT, CDR2 YYEEEE. The CDR3 loop spans 14 amino acids. CDR3: CASSWHRGQETQYF. As DNA, the CDR3 is TGTGCCAGCAGCTGGCACAGGGGTCAAGAGACCCAGTACTTC.